What follows are 14 T cell receptor beta chains derived from one specimen sequenced in a study of blood T cell repertoires in COVID-19. Some clones are missing from TCRdb's copy, which holds only in-frame ones; the method was immunoSEQ multiplex PCR. The table has 84,000 or so clones, about 86% seen once. Sequenced material: peripheral blood. These receptors originate from an elderly man with active or convalescent COVID-19.

The chain couples TRBV19 to TRBJ1-3, with 9 bases matching TRBD1. V was clipped by 3 bases and J by 4 bases; unmatched bases: 10. The germline gives CDR1 LNHDA, CDR2 SQIVND (reference sequence). CDR3 length equals 17 residues. The CDR3 DNA sequence: TGTGCCAGTAGTATTCTTCGGGGACAGGGAAGAGGAAACACCATATATTTT. Protein product: CASSILRGQGRGNTIYF.

There are a few counts of this clone. The chain couples TRBV3-1 (or the pseudogene TRBV3-2) to TRBJ2-5; 9 bases match TRBD2. Germline-derived CDR1 and CDR2 are LGHDT and YNNKEL (reference sequence). The CDR3 sequence is 16 residues long. The trim removed 4 bases at V and 4 bases at J, leaving 10 bases unmatched. Written as DNA, the CDR3 is TGTGCCAGCAGCCGACCCATGGCGGGGGGGCGAGAGACCCAGTACTTC. Protein product: CASSRPMAGGRETQYF.

This clone was found once. This rearrangement joins TRBV11-3 to TRBJ2-5, with 14 bases aligning to TRBD2. From germline, CDR1 is SGHNT and CDR2 YENEEA. V dropped 5 bases and J dropped 5; count of bases not matched to a gene: 7. The CDR3 has 16 amino acids. The CDR3: CASSPGLAGEGETQYF. DNA of the CDR3: TGTGCCAGCAGCCCGGGACTAGCGGGAGAGGGTGAGACCCAGTACTTC.

This chain links TRBV7-2 with TRBJ2-4; 9 bases map to TRBD1. This CDR3 comprises 15 residues. Germline V gene lookup returns CDR1 SGHTA and CDR2 FQGNSA. V trimming: 1 base; J trimming: 8 bases; junction bases outside the gene matches: 6. The CDR3 sequence: CASSLDRGLVDIQYF. The CDR3 region has the DNA TGTGCCAGCAGCTTAGACAGGGGGCTGGTTGACATTCAGTACTTC.

This chain uses TRBV6-2 or TRBV6-3 with TRBJ1-5; the match to TRBD1 covers 9 bases. Trimming removed 5 bases from V and 2 bases from J; junction bases left unmatched: 13. This CDR3 contains 18 residues. CDR1 is MNHEY, CDR2 SVGEGT, per germline. The CDR3 spells CASSAPGTGFFGNQPQHF. CDR3 DNA: TGTGCCAGCAGTGCCCCTGGGACAGGGTTTTTCGGCAATCAGCCCCAGCATTTT.

V is TRBV19 and J is TRBJ2-2; 8 bases are a match to TRBD2. The J segment lost 6 bases and the V segment lost 8 bases, leaving 14 bases of the junction unmatched. The germline gives CDR1 LNHDA, CDR2 SQIVND (reference sequence). This CDR3 region has 16 residues. CDR3 nucleotides: TGTGCCAGTTTTGAGGTGTTAGCGGGAAACCCCGGGGAGCTGTTTTTT. Translating it yields CASFEVLAGNPGELFF.

The chain joins TRBV6-4 to TRBJ1-1; D is perhaps TRBD1 (6 bases). The CDR3 contains 13 residues. Looked up from germline, CDR1 is MRHNA and CDR2 is SNTAGT. Trimming left V 6 bases short and J 0 bases short, with 8 bases between. The CDR3 loop reads CASSRTVNTEAFF. The CDR3 DNA reads TGTGCCAGCAGCAGGACAGTGAACACTGAAGCTTTCTTT.

The chain uses TRBV5-1 and TRBJ2-1; the match to TRBD2 covers 9 bases. CDR1 and CDR2 from the germline V gene are SGHRS and YFSETQ. CDR3 length: 17 residues. The trim removed 3 bases at V and 0 bases at J, leaving 7 bases unmatched. For the CDR3, the DNA is TGCGCCAGCAGCTCATATAGCGGGAGATTCTCCTACAATGAGCAGTTCTTC. It translates to CASSSYSGRFSYNEQFF.

The chain couples TRBV7-2 to TRBJ2-1, with 8 bases matching TRBD2. Germline CDR1 reads SGHTA; CDR2 reads FQGNSA. CDR3 length equals 15 residues. V lost 3 bases, J lost 10 bases, and 11 bases stayed unmatched. The CDR3 DNA reads TGTGCCAGCAGCTTCAGCGGGAGTTCGCTTGGGGAGCAGTTCTTC. Translating it yields CASSFSGSSLGEQFF.

The chain couples TRBV2 to TRBJ2-5; 7 bases match TRBD1. The CDR3 runs to 16 residues. The ends lost 6 bases at V and 5 bases at J; junction bases unmatched: 15. CDR1 and CDR2 from the germline V gene are SNHLY and FYNNEI. CDR3 protein: CASRELRQGWGETQYF. The CDR3 nucleotides are TGTGCCAGCAGAGAATTGCGACAGGGATGGGGGGAGACCCAGTACTTC.

The V gene is TRBV7-6, the J gene TRBJ2-5; D might be TRBD1 (6 bases). V lost 0 bases and J 2 bases, leaving 13 bases between the germline ends. CDR3 length: 16 residues. Germline CDR1 is SGHVS and CDR2 is FNYEAQ. The CDR3 DNA reads TGTGCCAGCAGCTTAGCTCTAGGAAGGGGGCAAGAGACCCAGTACTTC. It yields the protein CASSLALGRGQETQYF.

J is TRBJ1-2 and V is TRBV4-1, with D hard to call. CDR1 and CDR2 from the germline V gene are MGHRA and YSYEKL. V gave up 4 bases and J gave up 4 bases, with 19 bases separating them. The length of the CDR3 is 16 residues. CDR3 in amino acids: CASSPAVVVNAYGYTF. CDR3 in DNA: TGCGCCAGCAGCCCGGCGGTGGTTGTCAACGCCTATGGCTACACCTTC.

V gene TRBV5-4 combines with J gene TRBJ2-5; the match to TRBD1 covers 8 bases. Germline CDR1 is SGHNT and CDR2 is YYREEE (reference sequence). J was trimmed by 4 bases and V by 3 bases; bases with no gene match: 17. The CDR3 totals 18 residues. CDR3 coding DNA: TGTGCCAGCAGCTCCGACAGGGGTTTTTGGGGAAGCGGAGAGACCCAGTACTTC. This sequence encodes CASSSDRGFWGSGETQYF.

Here the CDR3 reads CSVERGRSTDTQYF. CDR3 bases: TGCAGCGTTGAAAGGGGTCGGAGCACAGATACGCAGTATTTT. This rearrangement joins TRBV29-1 to TRBJ2-3, with D maybe TRBD1 (5 bases). CDR1 and CDR2 from the germline V gene are SQVTM and ANQGSEA. The CDR3 length is 14 residues. V lost 2 bases and J lost 0, with 9 bases in between.